The next 9 T cell receptor beta chains were all read from a single sample in a study of PD-1 blockade in classical Hodgkin lymphoma. After autologous stem cell transplantation all patients relapsed, and prior brentuximab vedotin exposure differed between cohorts. This table comes from immunoSEQ multiplex PCR, and its TCRdb copy is limited to in-frame clones, with some not included. The profile covers some 41,000 clones, with roughly four fifths appearing a single time and approximately 11% taken by the ten largest. Sequences were derived from peripheral blood mononuclear cells (PBMCs), sampled at baseline. The receptors were gathered from a human donor with classical Hodgkin lymphoma.

The chain employs TRBV5-6 and TRBJ1-2, with TRBD1 identical over 9 bases. V trimming: 3 bases; J trimming: 8 bases; junction bases outside the gene matches: 5. CDR3 length equals 13 residues. Germline lookup yields CDR1 SGHDT and CDR2 YYEEEE. CDR3 region: CASSWDRESGYTF. The CDR3 DNA sequence: TGTGCCAGCAGCTGGGACAGGGAAAGCGGCTACACCTTC.

This clone was observed many times. The chain employs TRBV7-9 and TRBJ2-1; TRBD2 might be the D (6 bases). V was cut by 5 bases and J by 3 bases, with 17 bases left in between. CDR1 is SEHNR, CDR2 FQNEAQ, per germline (reference sequence). This CDR3 region has 16 residues. For the CDR3, the DNA is TGTGCCAGCAGCCAGAGTAGCGGCACCCACTACAATGAGCAGTTCTTC. It yields the protein CASSQSSGTHYNEQFF.

The chain combines TRBV2 with TRBJ2-1, with TRBD1 matching 7 bases. The CDR3 is made up of 14 amino acids. In germline, CDR1 is SNHLY, CDR2 FYNNEI. V shed 7 bases and J 5 bases; nucleotides not matched to a gene: 8. Written as DNA, the CDR3 is TGTGCCAGCAACGGAGACAGGGTTAACAATGAGCAGTTCTTC. It codes for CASNGDRVNNEQFF.

The sample holds many counts of this clone. The chain employs TRBV6-5 and TRBJ2-1; D is unclear. V lost 0 bases and J lost 4, with 4 bases in between. The germline CDR1 and CDR2 sequences are MNHEY and SVGAGI. The CDR3 length is 13 residues. The CDR3, as DNA: TGTGCCAGCAGTTACTCGGTATACAATGAGCAGTTCTTC. This codes for CASSYSVYNEQFF.

The CDR3 DNA reads as TGTGCCAGCAGTCGCAATCTAGCGGGAGGCCTCAATGAGCAGTTCTTC. This gives the protein CASSRNLAGGLNEQFF. V is TRBV27 and J is TRBJ2-1; TRBD2 matches 11 bases. V lost 5 bases to trimming and J lost 6 bases; unmatched junction nucleotides: 9. This CDR3 comprises 16 residues. Per germline, CDR1 MNHEY and CDR2 SMNVEV (reference sequence).

V usage is TRBV5-1 and J usage is TRBJ2-7, with 7 bases that match TRBD1. The V segment lost 4 bases and the J segment 0 bases; nucleotides outside the gene matches: 10. Germline loops: CDR1 SGHRS, CDR2 YFSETQ. The CDR3 contains 16 residues. CDR3 protein: CASSGGTGQSSYEQYF. The CDR3 nucleotides read TGCGCCAGCAGCGGAGGTACGGGACAGAGCTCCTACGAGCAGTACTTC.

This clone came up once. The chain uses TRBV6-1 and TRBJ1-2; the D is unclear. This CDR3 has 14 amino acids. CDR1 and CDR2 from the germline V gene are MNHNS and SASEGT. The germline V and J ends were trimmed by 2 bases and 4 bases, with 11 bases remaining between them. As DNA, the CDR3 is TGTGCCAGCAGTGAATCCTTTGTGAGCTATGGCTACACCTTC. Amino acids: CASSESFVSYGYTF.

The gene calls are TRBV7-9 and TRBJ2-6; possible D gene TRBD1, 5 bases. The CDR3 has 15 amino acids. CDR1 and CDR2 (germline): SEHNR, FQNEAQ (reference sequence). V was cut by 0 bases and J by 2 bases, with 5 bases left in between. Written as DNA, the CDR3 is TGTGCCAGCAGCTTAGCCAGGGCTGGGGCCAACGTCCTGACTTTC. This encodes CASSLARAGANVLTF.

As to this clone: Different DNA sequences within this sample yield the same CDR3. V is TRBV6-5 and J is TRBJ2-2; no clear D. This CDR3 has 12 amino acids. Looked up from germline, CDR1 is MNHEY and CDR2 is SVGAGI. V was clipped by 5 bases and J by 3 bases, with 4 bases between them. The CDR3 sequence: CASSADTGELFF. CDR3 in DNA: TGTGCCAGCAGTGCAGACACCGGGGAGCTGTTTTTT.